Listed below are T cell receptor beta chains from one sample, sequenced in a study of blood T cells in healthy people across ages. TCRdb used MiXCR to reprocess the 5' RACE reads, holding one entry per CDR3 protein. This repertoire shows some 920,000 distinct CDR3 sequences, roughly 47% found once; its top ten account for 20% to 25%. Input material: blood. The receptors were sampled from a woman aged 55-69 years in good health. The CDR3 runs from the conserved cysteine through the conserved F or W. The order of the fields is D gene, V gene, clone size, J gene, CDR3 DNA, CDR3 protein. The D gene is left open where the match is weak. Clone size is given for some rows only: seen once, a few or many times, or a class if the clone is expanded.

D: TRBD2; V: TRBV20-1; size: NA; J: TRBJ2-1; DNA: TGCAGTGCCCCTCCCCCGGGACTAGCGGGAGGGAGCTCCTACAATGAGCAGTTCTTC; CDR3: CSAPPPGLAGGSSYNEQFF
D: TRBD2; V: TRBV7-7; size: NA; J: TRBJ2-5; DNA: TGTGCCAGCAGCTTACTTGGAGCGGGAGGGCCCGAGGAGACCCAGTACTTC; CDR3: CASSLLGAGGPEETQYF
D: NA; V: TRBV20-1; size: NA; J: TRBJ2-7; DNA: TGCAGTGCTAGAGGGAAACAGGGCCACGAGCAGTACTTC; CDR3: CSARGKQGHEQYF
D: TRBD1; V: TRBV29-1; size: many; J: TRBJ2-5; DNA: TGCAGCGTTGAAGGGACAGGGGAGACCCAGTACTTC; CDR3: CSVEGTGETQYF
D: NA; V: TRBV2; size: NA; J: TRBJ1-1; DNA: TGTGCCAGCGGATCCCGGCGGATGAACACTGAAGCTTTCTTT; CDR3: CASGSRRMNTEAFF
D: TRBD1; V: TRBV18; size: NA; J: TRBJ1-2; DNA: TGTGCCAGCTCAGACAGGGGTGGCTACACCTTC; CDR3: CASSDRGGYTF
D: NA; V: TRBV4-3; size: NA; J: TRBJ2-7; DNA: TGCGCCGGCAGCCAAGATTTGAGTTTCTGGACGGCCCAGTACTTC; CDR3: CAGSQDLSFWTAQYF
D: TRBD2; V: TRBV6-2/TRBV6-3; size: NA; J: TRBJ2-1; DNA: TGTGCCAGCGGGACTAGCGGGAGGGGGTATGAGCAGTTCTTC; CDR3: CASGTSGRGYEQFF
D: NA; V: TRBV20-1; size: few; J: TRBJ2-1; DNA: TGCAGTGCTAGAGTCAGAACCTTAGGGAAAGAGCAGTTCTTC; CDR3: CSARVRTLGKEQFF
D: NA; V: TRBV7-8; size: NA; J: TRBJ1-5; DNA: TGTGCCAGCAGCTTATTCAGCGTTCACTATAGCAATCAGCCCCAGCATTTT; CDR3: CASSLFSVHYSNQPQHF
D: TRBD1; V: TRBV2; size: NA; J: TRBJ1-1; DNA: TGTGCCGGTGAGGGACAGAAGAACACTGAAGCTTTCTTT; CDR3: CAGEGQKNTEAFF
D: NA; V: TRBV7-6; size: NA; J: TRBJ2-4; DNA: TGTGCCAGCAGCTTAGATCTCCGGACGGATCTAGGGGAGAACATTCAGTACTTC; CDR3: CASSLDLRTDLGENIQYF
D: TRBD2; V: TRBV12-3/TRBV12-4; size: NA; J: TRBJ2-5; DNA: TGTGCCAGCAGTTCCGGACTAGCGGGCGAGTTAAGGCACAATGAGCAGTACTTC; CDR3: CASSSGLAGELRHNEQYF
D: NA; V: TRBV4-1; size: NA; J: TRBJ2-7; DNA: TGCGCCAGCAGCCAAGGCGTAGGTAGAACGGCCCAGGAGCAGTACTTC; CDR3: CASSQGVGRTAQEQYF
D: NA; V: TRBV12-3/TRBV12-4; size: NA; J: TRBJ2-3; DNA: TGTGCCAGCAGCTACTCACAGGAACGGTTCTTTCGTAGCACAGATACGCAGTATTTT; CDR3: CASSYSQERFFRSTDTQYF
D: NA; V: TRBV4-1; size: NA; J: TRBJ1-1; DNA: TGCGCCAGCAGCCAACCTGCGGCGGGAATGTCTGAAGCTTTCTTT; CDR3: CASSQPAAGMSEAFF
D: TRBD2; V: TRBV3-1; size: NA; J: TRBJ2-5; DNA: TGTGCCAGCAGCCGCCGGACTAGCGGGGCATACAATGAGCAGTACTTC; CDR3: CASSRRTSGAYNEQYF
D: NA; V: TRBV29-1; size: once; J: TRBJ2-1; DNA: TGCAGCGTTGAGGGGGCATGGGTTTACAATGAGCAGTTCTTC; CDR3: CSVEGAWVYNEQFF
D: NA; V: TRBV7-2; size: few; J: TRBJ2-4; DNA: TGTGCCAGCACCGCCGGCCAGGGGAGCATTCAGTACTTC; CDR3: CASTAGQGSIQYF
D: NA; V: TRBV29-1; size: few; J: TRBJ2-5; DNA: TGCAGCGTTGAAGGGCTGTACCAAGAGACCCAGTACTTC; CDR3: CSVEGLYQETQYF
D: TRBD2; V: TRBV20-1; size: NA; J: TRBJ2-1; DNA: TGCAGTGCTAGAGATTTGGAGAGCGGGAGGGTATACAATGAGCAGTTCTTC; CDR3: CSARDLESGRVYNEQFF
D: NA; V: TRBV27; size: NA; J: TRBJ2-5; DNA: TGTGCCAGCAGTTTCGGGCCCAAAGAGACCCAGTACTTC; CDR3: CASSFGPKETQYF
D: NA; V: TRBV24-1; size: NA; J: TRBJ2-7; DNA: TGTGCCACCGCCCTCAGTTCCTACGAGCAGTACTTC; CDR3: CATALSSYEQYF
D: NA; V: TRBV20-1; size: NA; J: TRBJ2-4; DNA: TGCAGTGCCAAGGAGGGACCGGGCAACATTCAGTACTTC; CDR3: CSAKEGPGNIQYF
D: NA; V: TRBV7-2; size: NA; J: TRBJ1-4; DNA: TGTGCCAGCAGCCTGCTGCGGGGAGCTAATGAAAAACTGTTTTTT; CDR3: CASSLLRGANEKLFF
D: TRBD2; V: TRBV20-1; size: few; J: TRBJ2-5; DNA: TGCAGTGCTAGAGGGGGGCGGGAGGTTCAAGAGACCCAGTACTTC; CDR3: CSARGGREVQETQYF
D: TRBD2; V: TRBV2; size: few; J: TRBJ2-7; DNA: TGTGCCAGCAGTCCTAGCGGGAGGGGGGCCTACGAGCAGTACTTC; CDR3: CASSPSGRGAYEQYF
D: TRBD2; V: TRBV28; size: NA; J: TRBJ2-1; DNA: TGTGCCAGCAGGACTCGGACTAGCGGGTTTAACAATGAGCAGTTCTTC; CDR3: CASRTRTSGFNNEQFF
D: TRBD2; V: TRBV5-1; size: few; J: TRBJ2-4; DNA: TGCGCCAGCAGCTTGTCCTCTAGCGGGAGGTCCAATGAGCAGTACTTC; CDR3: CASSLSSSGRSNEQYF
D: NA; V: TRBV4-3; size: NA; J: TRBJ2-4; DNA: TGCGCCAGCAGCCAGGCAGGACTCCCAGGATACGATCAGTACTTC; CDR3: CASSQAGLPGYDQYF
D: TRBD1; V: TRBV20-1; size: NA; J: TRBJ1-5; DNA: TGCAGTGCTAGAGACTCTGGGACAGGGGACCACTTTATGGAGCCCCAGCATTTT; CDR3: CSARDSGTGDHFMEPQHF
D: TRBD1; V: TRBV5-5; size: NA; J: TRBJ1-2; DNA: TGTGCCAGCAGGACCGGGACAGGGAATGGCTACACCTTC; CDR3: CASRTGTGNGYTF
D: NA; V: TRBV6-2/TRBV6-3; size: few; J: TRBJ2-7; DNA: TGTGCCAGCAGTTCGGCTAACCCCTACGAGCAGTACTTC; CDR3: CASSSANPYEQYF
D: NA; V: TRBV11-1; size: NA; J: TRBJ2-3; DNA: TGTGCCAGCAGCCGCATTACGGGCGGCACAGATACGCAGTATTTT; CDR3: CASSRITGGTDTQYF
D: NA; V: TRBV27; size: many; J: TRBJ1-5; DNA: TGTGCCAGCAGGTACAGCGCAAATAGCAATCAGCCCCAGCATTTT; CDR3: CASRYSANSNQPQHF
D: TRBD1; V: TRBV27; size: NA; J: TRBJ2-7; DNA: TGTGCCAGCAGTTCCCAAGCGGGACAGGGGGTCTACGAGCAGTACTTC; CDR3: CASSSQAGQGVYEQYF
D: NA; V: TRBV6-5; size: many; J: TRBJ2-4; DNA: TGTGCCAGCAGTTACTCGTGGCTTTCTCTAGCCAAAAACATTCAGTACTTC; CDR3: CASSYSWLSLAKNIQYF
D: NA; V: TRBV20-1; size: NA; J: TRBJ2-4; DNA: TGCAGTGCTAGGCCACAGGGAAAAAGCATTCAGTACTTC; CDR3: CSARPQGKSIQYF
D: TRBD2; V: TRBV6-5; size: NA; J: TRBJ2-7; DNA: TGTGCCAGCAGTCGTCCGGGACTAGCGGGAGGCGAGCAGTACTTC; CDR3: CASSRPGLAGGEQYF
D: NA; V: TRBV20-1; size: NA; J: TRBJ2-3; DNA: TGCAGTGCTCGAAATCCCGGGACTAGCACAGATACGCAGTATTTT; CDR3: CSARNPGTSTDTQYF
D: NA; V: TRBV7-9; size: NA; J: TRBJ1-2; DNA: TGTTCCAGCAGCTTAAGTGATCCTATCTATGGCTACACCTTC; CDR3: CSSSLSDPIYGYTF
D: NA; V: TRBV27; size: NA; J: TRBJ2-5; DNA: TGTGCCAGCAGACCTAGGGACGGGGGAAAGCAGTACTTC; CDR3: CASRPRDGGKQYF
D: NA; V: TRBV7-9; size: once; J: TRBJ1-2; DNA: TGTGCCAGCAGCTCACAAGGTCCAGGGAGTGGCTACACCTTC; CDR3: CASSSQGPGSGYTF
D: NA; V: TRBV28; size: NA; J: TRBJ1-2; DNA: TGTGCCAGCAGATTGTCTAACTATGGCTACACCTTC; CDR3: CASRLSNYGYTF
D: NA; V: TRBV6-6; size: NA; J: TRBJ2-3; DNA: TGTGCCAGCAGTTACCCCCCAGCGTGGGACACAGATACGCAGTATTTT; CDR3: CASSYPPAWDTDTQYF
D: NA; V: TRBV21-1; size: few; J: TRBJ2-5; DNA: TGTGCCAGCAGCAAAGTTAAGATTCCCCGAGAGACCCAGTACTTC; CDR3: CASSKVKIPRETQYF
D: NA; V: TRBV7-2; size: few; J: TRBJ2-3; DNA: TGTGCCAGCAGCTTCCCGCCCGAGCGGACTAGCACAGATACGCAGTATTTT; CDR3: CASSFPPERTSTDTQYF